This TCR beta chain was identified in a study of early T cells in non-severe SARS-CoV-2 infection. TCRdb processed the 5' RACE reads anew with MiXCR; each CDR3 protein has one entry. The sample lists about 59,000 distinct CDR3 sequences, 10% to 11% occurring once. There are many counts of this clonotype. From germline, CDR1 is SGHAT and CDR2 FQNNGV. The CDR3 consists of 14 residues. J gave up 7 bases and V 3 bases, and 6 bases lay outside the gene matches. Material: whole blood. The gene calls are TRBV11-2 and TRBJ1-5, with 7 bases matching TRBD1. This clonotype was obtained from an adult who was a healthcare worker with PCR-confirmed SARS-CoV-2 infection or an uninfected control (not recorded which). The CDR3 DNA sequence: TGTGCCAGCAGCTTCCCAGGGGGAGGCCAGCCCCAGCATTTT. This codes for CASSFPGGGQPQHF. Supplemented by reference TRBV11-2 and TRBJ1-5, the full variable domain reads EAGVAQSPRYKIIEKRQSVAFWCNPISGHATLYWYQQILGQGPKLLIQFQNNGVVDDSQLPKDRFSAERLKGVDSTLKIQPAKLEDSAVYLCASSFPGGGQPQHFGDGTRLSIL.